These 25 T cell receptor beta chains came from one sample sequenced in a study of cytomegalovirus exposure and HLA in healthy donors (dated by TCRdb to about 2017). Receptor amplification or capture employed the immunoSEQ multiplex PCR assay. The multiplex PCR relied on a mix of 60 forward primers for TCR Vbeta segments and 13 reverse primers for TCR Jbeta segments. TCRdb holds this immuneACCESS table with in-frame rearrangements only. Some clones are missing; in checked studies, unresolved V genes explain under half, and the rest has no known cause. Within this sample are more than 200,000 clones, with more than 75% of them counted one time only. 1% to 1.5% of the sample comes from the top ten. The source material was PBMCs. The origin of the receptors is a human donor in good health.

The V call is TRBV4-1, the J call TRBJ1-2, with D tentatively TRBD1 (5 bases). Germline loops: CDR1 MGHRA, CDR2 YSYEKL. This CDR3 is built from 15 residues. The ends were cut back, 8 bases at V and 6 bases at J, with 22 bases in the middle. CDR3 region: CASGLGEGYRDGYTF. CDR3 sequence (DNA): TGCGCCAGCGGCCTGGGGGAGGGGTATCGGGATGGCTACACCTTC.

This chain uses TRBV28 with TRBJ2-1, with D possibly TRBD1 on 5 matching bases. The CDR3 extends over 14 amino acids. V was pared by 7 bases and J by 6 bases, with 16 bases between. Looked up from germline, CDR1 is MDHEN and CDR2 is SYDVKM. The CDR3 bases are TGTGCCAGCACAAGTTCAGGGCCGGGCAATGAGCAGTTCTTC. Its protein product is CASTSSGPGNEQFF.

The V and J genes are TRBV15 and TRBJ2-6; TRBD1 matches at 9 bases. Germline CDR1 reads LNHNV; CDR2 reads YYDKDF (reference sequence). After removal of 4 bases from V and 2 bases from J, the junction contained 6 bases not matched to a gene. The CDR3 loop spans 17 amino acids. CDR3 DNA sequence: TGTGCCACCAGCACGGACCGGGACAGGGCTGGGGCCAACGTCCTGACTTTC. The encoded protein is CATSTDRDRAGANVLTF.

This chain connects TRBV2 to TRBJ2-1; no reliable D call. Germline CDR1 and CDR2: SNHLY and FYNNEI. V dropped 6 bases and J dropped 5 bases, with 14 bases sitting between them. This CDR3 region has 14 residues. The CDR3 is CASRLEANNNEQFF. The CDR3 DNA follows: TGTGCCAGCAGGTTGGAAGCGAACAACAATGAGCAGTTCTTC.

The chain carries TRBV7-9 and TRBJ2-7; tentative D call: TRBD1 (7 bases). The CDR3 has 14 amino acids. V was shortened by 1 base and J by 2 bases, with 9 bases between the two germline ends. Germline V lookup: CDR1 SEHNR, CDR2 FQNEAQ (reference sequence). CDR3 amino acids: CASSLGRGAYEQYF. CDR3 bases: TGTGCCAGCAGCTTAGGCAGGGGGGCCTACGAGCAGTACTTC.

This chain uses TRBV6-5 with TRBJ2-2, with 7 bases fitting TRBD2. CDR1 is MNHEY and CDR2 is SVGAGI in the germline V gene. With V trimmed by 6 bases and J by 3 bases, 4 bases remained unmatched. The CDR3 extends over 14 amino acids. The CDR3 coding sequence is TGTGCCAGCAGAGGACTAGGGGACACCGGGGAGCTGTTTTTT. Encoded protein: CASRGLGDTGELFF.

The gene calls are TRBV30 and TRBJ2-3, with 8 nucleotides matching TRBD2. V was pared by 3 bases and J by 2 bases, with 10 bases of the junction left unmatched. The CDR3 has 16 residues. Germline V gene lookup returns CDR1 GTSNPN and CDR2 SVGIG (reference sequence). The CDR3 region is CAWRVSYSGNTDTQYF. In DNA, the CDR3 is TGTGCCTGGAGAGTTTCGTATAGCGGGAACACAGATACGCAGTATTTT.

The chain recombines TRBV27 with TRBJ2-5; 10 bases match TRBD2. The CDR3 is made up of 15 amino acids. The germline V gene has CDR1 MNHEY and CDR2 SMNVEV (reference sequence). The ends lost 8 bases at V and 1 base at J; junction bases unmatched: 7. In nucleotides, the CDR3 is TGTGCCAGCCAAGGGAGGACTAGCGGCCAAGAGACCCAGTACTTC. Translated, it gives CASQGRTSGQETQYF.

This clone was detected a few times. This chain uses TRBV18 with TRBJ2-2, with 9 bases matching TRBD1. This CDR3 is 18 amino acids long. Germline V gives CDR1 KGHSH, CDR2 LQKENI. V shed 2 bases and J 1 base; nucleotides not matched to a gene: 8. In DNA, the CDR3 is TGTGCCAGCTCACCAACGATCGGGACAGGGAGGAACACCGGGGAGCTGTTTTTT. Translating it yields CASSPTIGTGRNTGELFF.

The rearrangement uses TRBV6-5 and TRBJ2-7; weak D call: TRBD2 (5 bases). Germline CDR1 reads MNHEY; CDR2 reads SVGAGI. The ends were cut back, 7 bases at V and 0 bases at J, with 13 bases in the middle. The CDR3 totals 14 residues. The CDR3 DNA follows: TGTGCCAGCAACCGAGCCGGGGTCTCCTACGAGCAGTACTTC. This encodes CASNRAGVSYEQYF.

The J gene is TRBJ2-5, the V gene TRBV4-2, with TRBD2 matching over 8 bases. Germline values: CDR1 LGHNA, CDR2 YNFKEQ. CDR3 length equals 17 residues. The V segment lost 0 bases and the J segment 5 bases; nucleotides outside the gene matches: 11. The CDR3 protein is CASSQDVSGSVRETQYF. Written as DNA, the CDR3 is TGTGCCAGCAGCCAAGACGTAAGCGGGAGTGTTCGGGAGACCCAGTACTTC.

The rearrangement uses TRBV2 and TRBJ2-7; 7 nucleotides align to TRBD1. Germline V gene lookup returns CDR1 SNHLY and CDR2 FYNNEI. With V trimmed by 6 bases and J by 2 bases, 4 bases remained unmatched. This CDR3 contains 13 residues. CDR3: CASRGDSTYEQYF. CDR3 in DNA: TGTGCCAGCAGGGGGGACAGTACCTACGAGCAGTACTTC.

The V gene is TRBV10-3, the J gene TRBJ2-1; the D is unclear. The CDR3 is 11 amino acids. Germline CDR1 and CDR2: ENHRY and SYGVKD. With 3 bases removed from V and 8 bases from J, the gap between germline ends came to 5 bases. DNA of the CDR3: TGTGCCATCAGTGATCATGATGAGCAGTTCTTC. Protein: CAISDHDEQFF.

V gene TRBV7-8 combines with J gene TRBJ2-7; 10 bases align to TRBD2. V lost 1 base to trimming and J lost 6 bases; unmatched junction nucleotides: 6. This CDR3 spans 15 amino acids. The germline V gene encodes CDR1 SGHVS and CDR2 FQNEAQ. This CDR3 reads CASSLEAGGPFEQYF. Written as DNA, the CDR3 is TGTGCCAGCAGCTTAGAAGCGGGAGGGCCTTTCGAGCAGTACTTC.

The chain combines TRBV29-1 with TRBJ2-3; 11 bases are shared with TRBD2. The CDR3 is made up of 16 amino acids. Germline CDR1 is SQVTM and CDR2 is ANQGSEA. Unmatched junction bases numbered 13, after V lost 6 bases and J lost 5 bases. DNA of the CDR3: TGCAGCGTCTGGGCCCAACTAGCGGGAGTTCTAGATACGCAGTATTTT. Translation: CSVWAQLAGVLDTQYF.

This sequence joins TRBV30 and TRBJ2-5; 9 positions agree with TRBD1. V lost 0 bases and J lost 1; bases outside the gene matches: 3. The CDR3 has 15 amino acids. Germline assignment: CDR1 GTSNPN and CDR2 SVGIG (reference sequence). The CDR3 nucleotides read TGTGCCTGGAGTGTGGGGGACAGGGTCCAAGAGACCCAGTACTTC. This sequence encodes CAWSVGDRVQETQYF.

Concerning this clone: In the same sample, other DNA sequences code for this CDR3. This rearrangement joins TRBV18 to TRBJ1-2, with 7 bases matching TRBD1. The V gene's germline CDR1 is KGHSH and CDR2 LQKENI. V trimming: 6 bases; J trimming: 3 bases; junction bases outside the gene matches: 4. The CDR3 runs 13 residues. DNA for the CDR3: TGTGCCAGCTCGCCCGACAGGGACTATGGCTACACCTTC. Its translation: CASSPDRDYGYTF. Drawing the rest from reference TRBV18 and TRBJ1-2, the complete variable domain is NAGVMQNPRHLVRRRGQEARLRCSPMKGHSHVYWYRQLPEEGLKFMVYLQKENIIDESGMPKERFSAEFPKEGPSILRIQQVVRGDSAAYFCASSPDRDYGYTFGSGTRLTVV.

CDR3 amino acids: CSVERDRGHFVSAEAFF. CDR3 DNA sequence: TGCAGCGTCGAAAGGGACAGGGGGCATTTTGTGTCGGCTGAAGCTTTCTTT. The V call is TRBV29-1, the J call TRBJ1-1; 12 positions match TRBD1. CDR1 is SQVTM and CDR2 is ANQGSEA in the germline V gene. V trimming: 6 bases; J trimming: 6 bases; junction bases outside the gene matches: 17. CDR3 size: 17 residues. The complete variable domain, with remaining parts taken from reference TRBV29-1 and TRBJ1-1, reads SAVISQKPSRDICQRGTSLTIQCQVDSQVTMMFWYRQQPGQSLTLIATANQGSEATYESGFVIDKFPISRPNLTFSTLTVSNMSPEDSSIYLCSVERDRGHFVSAEAFFGQGTRLTVV.

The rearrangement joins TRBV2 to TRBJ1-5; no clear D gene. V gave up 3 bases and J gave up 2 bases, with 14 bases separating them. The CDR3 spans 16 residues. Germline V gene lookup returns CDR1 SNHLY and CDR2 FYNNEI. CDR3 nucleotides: TGTGCCAGCAGTGAGGGCCGTGCCGTGCGCAATCAGCCCCAGCATTTT. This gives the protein CASSEGRAVRNQPQHF.

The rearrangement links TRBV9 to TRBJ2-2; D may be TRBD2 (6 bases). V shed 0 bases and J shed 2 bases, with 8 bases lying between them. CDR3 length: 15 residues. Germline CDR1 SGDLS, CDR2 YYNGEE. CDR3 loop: CASSVVGTNTGELFF. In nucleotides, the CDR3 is TGTGCCAGCAGCGTAGTTGGGACTAACACCGGGGAGCTGTTTTTT.

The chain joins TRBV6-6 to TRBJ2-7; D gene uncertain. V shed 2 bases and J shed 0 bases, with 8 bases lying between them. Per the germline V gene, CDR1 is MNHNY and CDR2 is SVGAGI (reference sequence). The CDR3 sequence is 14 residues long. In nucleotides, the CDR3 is TGTGCCAGCAGTTACACCGAGAGCTCCTACGAGCAGTACTTC. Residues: CASSYTESSYEQYF.

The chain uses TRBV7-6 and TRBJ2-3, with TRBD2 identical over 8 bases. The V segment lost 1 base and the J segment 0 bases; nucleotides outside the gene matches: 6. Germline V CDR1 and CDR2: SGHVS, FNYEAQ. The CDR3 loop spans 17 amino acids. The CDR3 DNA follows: TGTGCCAGCAGCTTAGTGTACCTAGCGGGTAGCACAGATACGCAGTATTTT. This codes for CASSLVYLAGSTDTQYF.

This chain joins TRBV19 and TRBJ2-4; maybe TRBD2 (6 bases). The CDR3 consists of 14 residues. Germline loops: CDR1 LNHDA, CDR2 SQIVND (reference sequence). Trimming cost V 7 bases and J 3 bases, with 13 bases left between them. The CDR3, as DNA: TGTGCCAGTAACGGAGCGGGTGGCAAAAACATTCAGTACTTC. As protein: CASNGAGGKNIQYF. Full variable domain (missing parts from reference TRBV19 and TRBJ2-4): DGGITQSPKYLFRKEGQNVTLSCEQNLNHDAMYWYRQDPGQGLRLIYYSQIVNDFQKGDIAEGYSVSREKKESFPLTVTSAQKNPTAFYLCASNGAGGKNIQYFGAGTRLSVL.

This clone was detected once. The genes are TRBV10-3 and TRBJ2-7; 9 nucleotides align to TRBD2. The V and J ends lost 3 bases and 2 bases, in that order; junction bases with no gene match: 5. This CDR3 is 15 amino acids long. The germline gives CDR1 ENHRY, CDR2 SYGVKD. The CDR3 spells CAISDSGSYPYEQYF. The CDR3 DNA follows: TGTGCCATCAGTGATAGCGGGAGCTATCCCTACGAGCAGTACTTC.

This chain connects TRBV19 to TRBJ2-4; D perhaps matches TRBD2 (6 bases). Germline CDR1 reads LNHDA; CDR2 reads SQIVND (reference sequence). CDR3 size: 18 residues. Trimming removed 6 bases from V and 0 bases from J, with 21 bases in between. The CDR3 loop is CASSSGSGGTLAKNIQYF. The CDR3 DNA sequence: TGTGCCAGTAGCTCGGGGTCGGGCGGGACTCTAGCCAAAAACATTCAGTACTTC.